One sample yielded the 21 T cell receptor beta chains listed below, sequenced in a study of PD-1 blockade in mismatch repair-deficient tumors. Assay: immunoSEQ multiplex PCR; the TCRdb copy retains only in-frame clones and omits some. In the table there are some 130,000 clones, around nine tenths of which are singletons. The specimen comprised peripheral blood, sampled just under 74 weeks after starting pembrolizumab. These receptor sequences come from an adult with mismatch repair-deficient cancer.

Notes on this clone: Other nucleotide sequences in the sample specify the same CDR3. V gene TRBV15 combines with J gene TRBJ2-6; tentatively, D is TRBD1 (6 bases). V was pared by 0 bases and J by 1 base, with 7 bases between. This CDR3 has 16 residues. Germline V CDR1 and CDR2: LNHNV, YYDKDF (reference sequence). The CDR3 DNA follows: TGTGCCACCAGCAGAGATACAGGGTCTGGGGCCAACGTCCTGACTTTC. Protein: CATSRDTGSGANVLTF.

The chain joins TRBV5-5 to TRBJ1-2, with D perhaps matching TRBD1 (5 bases). Germline V gene lookup returns CDR1 SGHKS and CDR2 YYEKEE (reference sequence). Trimming left V 4 bases short and J 6 bases short, with 16 bases between. The CDR3 length is 14 residues. CDR3 bases: TGTGCCAGCAGCCCGGAGTCTCAGGGCGATGGCTACACCTTC. It encodes CASSPESQGDGYTF.

This clone was observed once. This sequence joins TRBV30 and TRBJ2-5; 12 bases align to TRBD2. CDR1 and CDR2 (germline): GTSNPN, SVGIG (reference sequence). V was pared by 3 bases and J by 4 bases, with 9 bases of the junction left unmatched. The CDR3 sequence is 16 residues long. In DNA, the CDR3 is TGTGCCTGGAGACCTATAGTGGGACTAGCGGGAGAGACCCAGTACTTC. This codes for CAWRPIVGLAGETQYF.

The gene calls are TRBV9 and TRBJ2-7; D is undetermined. Germline V lookup: CDR1 SGDLS, CDR2 YYNGEE. The CDR3 spans 14 residues. V lost 1 base and J 1 base, leaving 9 bases between the germline ends. The CDR3 spells CASSVRQDSYEQYF. The DNA for the CDR3 is TGTGCCAGCAGCGTACGGCAGGATTCCTACGAGCAGTACTTC.

The CDR3 sequence: CASSREQSSYEQYF. The CDR3 region has the DNA TGTGCCAGCAGTCGCGAGCAGAGCTCCTACGAGCAGTACTTC. J is TRBJ2-7 and V is TRBV27; D is unclear. CDR3 length: 14 residues. The germline V gene encodes CDR1 MNHEY and CDR2 SMNVEV (reference sequence). V lost 5 bases to trimming and J lost 0 bases, with 11 bases between them.

The chain links TRBV4-3 to TRBJ1-4; D gene uncertain. V lost 1 base and J lost 8, with 14 bases in between. The CDR3 extends over 15 amino acids. Germline V gene lookup returns CDR1 LGHNA and CDR2 YSLEER. CDR3 DNA sequence: TGCGCCAGCAGCCAAGGGGAAGGGCTTGGGGAAAAACTGTTTTTT. Translated: CASSQGEGLGEKLFF.

The rearrangement links TRBV4-2 to TRBJ2-3; D might be TRBD1 or TRBD2, each matching 5 bases. Trimming removed 4 bases from V and 3 bases from J, with 11 bases in between. CDR3 length: 14 amino acids. CDR1 is LGHNA, CDR2 YNFKEQ, per germline. The CDR3 sequence is CASSRDVGTDTQYF. CDR3 DNA: TGTGCCAGCAGCCGGGACGTGGGGACAGATACGCAGTATTTT.

J is TRBJ2-7 and V is TRBV5-4; TRBD1 aligns across 8 bases. Trimming removed 3 bases from V and 1 base from J; junction bases left unmatched: 3. Germline assignment: CDR1 SGHNT and CDR2 YYREEE (reference sequence). There are 14 residues in the CDR3. The CDR3: CASSWGTGSYEQYF. In DNA, the CDR3 is TGTGCCAGCAGCTGGGGGACAGGATCCTACGAGCAGTACTTC.

The chain couples TRBV18 to TRBJ2-7; possibly TRBD1 for D (6 bases). The length of the CDR3 is 14 residues. CDR1 KGHSH and CDR2 LQKENI come from the germline V gene. Trimming removed 6 bases from V and 5 bases from J, with 17 bases in between. The DNA for the CDR3 is TGTGCCAGCTCCCGCAAACAGGGTTTCCACGAGCAGTACTTC. Protein: CASSRKQGFHEQYF.

The chain couples TRBV11-2 to TRBJ2-1; D remains ambiguous. This CDR3 contains 13 residues. Germline V CDR1 and CDR2: SGHAT, FQNNGV. V was trimmed by 5 bases and J by 2 bases, leaving 7 bases between them. CDR3 in amino acids: CASSPGTYNEQFF. The CDR3 nucleotides read TGTGCCAGCAGCCCTGGTACCTACAATGAGCAGTTCTTC.

The V gene is TRBV5-1, the J gene TRBJ2-1, with no clear D. Germline V gives CDR1 SGHRS, CDR2 YFSETQ. V was trimmed by 1 base and J by 0 bases, leaving 11 bases between them. CDR3 length: 16 amino acids. CDR3: CASSLYFYISYNEQFF. In nucleotides, the CDR3 is TGCGCCAGCAGCTTGTACTTTTATATCTCCTACAATGAGCAGTTCTTC.

In regard to this clone: This sample includes further DNA sequences coding for the same CDR3. The chain carries TRBV7-2 and TRBJ2-7; no reliable D call. This CDR3 comprises 12 residues. Trimming took 6 bases from V and 4 from J, leaving 10 bases between them. Germline CDR1 and CDR2: SGHTA and FQGNSA. Here the CDR3 reads CASSQPGYEQYF. DNA of the CDR3: TGTGCCAGCAGTCAACCGGGTTACGAGCAGTACTTC.

The genes are TRBV5-1 and TRBJ2-3, with D possibly being TRBD2 (5 bases). Germline V gene lookup returns CDR1 SGHRS and CDR2 YFSETQ. V shed 7 bases and J shed 0 bases, with 12 bases lying between them. The CDR3 extends over 14 amino acids. This CDR3 is CASRSGPSTDTQYF. For the CDR3, the DNA is TGCGCCAGCCGAAGCGGACCTAGCACAGATACGCAGTATTTT.

The rearrangement links TRBV30 to TRBJ2-6; maybe TRBD1 (6 bases). Deletions cut 8 bases from V and 4 bases from J, with 18 bases between. CDR3 length: 15 amino acids. CDR1 and CDR2 (germline): GTSNPN, SVGIG (reference sequence). The CDR3 spells CAGTWTFRGANVLTF. In nucleotides, the CDR3 is TGTGCCGGGACATGGACCTTTCGGGGGGCCAACGTCCTGACTTTC.

The genes are TRBV4-3 and TRBJ1-5, with D hard to call. V was pared by 0 bases and J by 4 bases, with 13 bases between. In germline, CDR1 is LGHNA, CDR2 YSLEER. The CDR3 totals 16 residues. The CDR3 reads CASSQDRYPTNQPQHF. In nucleotides, the CDR3 is TGCGCCAGCAGCCAAGATAGGTACCCAACTAATCAGCCCCAGCATTTT.

This chain links TRBV6-5 with TRBJ2-7; D might be TRBD1 (5 bases). Per the germline V gene, CDR1 is MNHEY and CDR2 is SVGAGI. Deletions cut 4 bases from V and 4 bases from J, with 14 bases between. This CDR3 spans 14 amino acids. In DNA form, the CDR3 reads TGTGCCAGCAGTTCCTTACGGACAACGTACGAGCAGTACTTC. The encoded protein is CASSSLRTTYEQYF.

The CDR3 sequence is CASSERLAGGISYEQYF. The CDR3 DNA sequence: TGTGCCAGCAGTGAAAGACTAGCGGGAGGGATCTCCTACGAGCAGTACTTC. The V and J genes are TRBV2 and TRBJ2-7; 14 bases line up with TRBD2. The CDR3 spans 17 residues. Germline CDR1 and CDR2: SNHLY and FYNNEI. Losses at the gene ends were 2 bases for V and 0 bases for J; bases not matched to a gene: 3.

The chain couples TRBV29-1 to TRBJ2-3; 7 bases line up with TRBD2. Germline loops: CDR1 SQVTM, CDR2 ANQGSEA. This CDR3 is 14 amino acids long. Losses at the gene ends were 3 bases for V and 1 base for J; bases not matched to a gene: 4. The CDR3 is CSVEGGTRTDTQYF. CDR3 DNA: TGCAGCGTTGAGGGGGGGACCCGCACAGATACGCAGTATTTT.

This rearrangement joins TRBV5-1 to TRBJ2-2; TRBD2 matches at 7 bases. V dropped 2 bases and J dropped 4; count of bases not matched to a gene: 8. The germline gives CDR1 SGHRS, CDR2 YFSETQ. The CDR3 length is 16 residues. CDR3 amino acids: CASSFASGGGTGELFF. The CDR3 DNA sequence: TGCGCCAGCAGCTTCGCGTCGGGAGGTGGCACCGGGGAGCTGTTTTTT.

The genes are TRBV28 and TRBJ1-1, with D unresolved. Germline-derived CDR1 and CDR2 are MDHEN and SYDVKM. The V end was cut by 5 bases, the J end by 1 base, with 11 bases between. The length of the CDR3 is 14 residues. CDR3 amino acids: CASSPRLRNTEAFF. The CDR3 DNA reads TGTGCCAGCAGTCCCAGGTTGAGGAACACTGAAGCTTTCTTT.

The chain recombines TRBV5-4 with TRBJ1-1; tentatively, D is TRBD1 (6 bases). This CDR3 has 15 amino acids. Germline CDR1 reads SGHNT; CDR2 reads YYREEE (reference sequence). Trimming pared 0 bases from V and 1 base from J, leaving 10 bases between. Here the CDR3 DNA reads TGTGCCAGCAGCTTGGGCCCGGGACAGAACACTGAAGCTTTCTTT. As protein: CASSLGPGQNTEAFF.